What follows are 19 T cell receptor beta chains derived from one specimen sequenced in a study of shared clonotypes between healthy human individuals. Assay used: immunoSEQ multiplex PCR; TCRdb lists only in-frame clones, some missing. This sample has 98,000 or so clones, with around 65% found just once. Material for sequencing was memory CD8+ T cells sorted from blood. As to subset: CD45RO+ cells pooled with CCR7-negative TemRA cells. Every receptor here comes from a woman aged 25 to 39 in good health.

The chain employs TRBV19 and TRBJ2-1; D is uncertain. V lost 5 bases, J lost 8 bases, and 7 bases lay in between. The CDR3 is made up of 11 amino acids. CDR1 and CDR2 (germline): LNHDA, SQIVND (reference sequence). Written as DNA, the CDR3 is TGTGCCAGTAGTTTTTCCCATGAGCAGTTCTTC. The encoded protein is CASSFSHEQFF.

The chain is built from TRBV29-1 and TRBJ1-2; D uncertain. Germline-derived CDR1 and CDR2 are SQVTM and ANQGSEA. Trimming removed 8 bases from V and 3 bases from J, with 13 bases in between. CDR3 length equals 12 residues. CDR3 sequence (DNA): TGCAGCTTTTACCGTTTCGACTATGGCTACACCTTC. Amino acid sequence: CSFYRFDYGYTF. Filled out from reference TRBV29-1 and TRBJ1-2, the complete variable domain reads SAVISQKPSRDICQRGTSLTIQCQVDSQVTMMFWYRQQPGQSLTLIATANQGSEATYESGFVIDKFPISRPNLTFSTLTVSNMSPEDSSIYLCSFYRFDYGYTFGSGTRLTVV.

This chain joins TRBV27 and TRBJ2-5; 7 nucleotides align to TRBD1. The J call may be wrong; the DNA end is better matched by TRBJ2-7. The CDR3 contains 14 residues. Germline values: CDR1 MNHEY, CDR2 SMNVEV (reference sequence). For the CDR3, the DNA is TGTGCCAGCAGTAATACAGGGGCCCCCTACGAGCAGTACTTC. Protein: CASSNTGAPYEQYF.

The gene calls are TRBV7-9 and TRBJ1-5, with no clear D. The germline V and J ends were trimmed by 3 bases and 5 bases, with 8 bases remaining between them. The CDR3 covers 13 residues. Germline loops: CDR1 SEHNR, CDR2 FQNEAQ (reference sequence). CDR3 region: CASSFTLDQPQHF. CDR3 DNA: TGTGCCAGCAGCTTTACGCTAGATCAGCCCCAGCATTTT.

This clone was found many times. The CDR3 region is CASSLKRRGYTF. For the CDR3, the DNA is TGTGCCAGCAGCCTAAAAAGGCGGGGCTACACCTTC. This rearrangement joins TRBV21-1 to TRBJ1-2. TRBV21-1 is assigned pseudogene status. The CDR3 runs 12 residues.

This clone was counted once. The chain links TRBV7-8 to TRBJ2-3, with a possible D match to TRBD2 (6 bases). Germline-derived CDR1 and CDR2 are SGHVS and FQNEAQ. Between the trimmed V and J ends, which lost 3 bases and 0 bases, there was a span of 25 bases. This CDR3 region has 20 residues. Here the CDR3 reads CASSLERVAYVSNSTDTQYF. The DNA of the CDR3 is TGTGCCAGCAGCTTGGAGCGGGTGGCCTACGTTTCCAATAGCACAGATACGCAGTATTTT.

In this sample, this clone turned up many times. V gene TRBV25-1 combines with J gene TRBJ2-3; perhaps TRBD2 as D (5 bases). Trimming shortened V by 4 bases and J by 4 bases, and 15 bases separated the two germline ends. The CDR3 spans 15 residues. Germline CDR1 and CDR2: MGHDK and SYGVNS. CDR3 nucleotides: TGTGCCAGCAGTGCTCTCGGAGCGGAGGCAGATACGCAGTATTTT. As protein: CASSALGAEADTQYF.

The chain combines TRBV19 with TRBJ2-5; tentative D call: TRBD1 (7 bases). The germline CDR1 and CDR2 sequences are LNHDA and SQIVND (reference sequence). With 2 bases removed from V and 3 bases from J, the gap between germline ends came to 13 bases. This CDR3 is built from 15 residues. The CDR3 DNA follows: TGTGCCAGTAGTATACTTGCAGGGGGGAAAGAGACCCAGTACTTC. Its translation is CASSILAGGKETQYF. Full variable domain (missing parts from reference TRBV19 and TRBJ2-5): DGGITQSPKYLFRKEGQNVTLSCEQNLNHDAMYWYRQDPGQGLRLIYYSQIVNDFQKGDIAEGYSVSREKKESFPLTVTSAQKNPTAFYLCASSILAGGKETQYFGPGTRLLVL.

This clone was counted many times. The rearrangement links TRBV2 to TRBJ2-5; D is ambiguous. The end of the DNA fits TRBJ2-7 better, so the J call may be wrong. This CDR3 is 11 amino acids long. CDR1 is SNHLY and CDR2 is FYNNEI in the germline V gene. The CDR3 sequence is CASKGSYEQYF. CDR3 DNA sequence: TGTGCCAGCAAAGGGTCCTACGAGCAGTACTTC.

The CDR3 spells CASSLVSPWYSRTYEQYF. CDR3 sequence (DNA): TGTGCCAGCAGCTTAGTAAGCCCTTGGTATTCGAGAACCTACGAGCAGTACTTC. The rearrangement links TRBV7-9 to TRBJ2-7, with unresolved D. The germline V gene has CDR1 SEHNR and CDR2 FQNEAQ (reference sequence). Between the trimmed V and J ends, which lost 1 base and 2 bases, there was a span of 21 bases. The CDR3 extends over 18 amino acids.

This sequence joins TRBV5-1 and TRBJ1-3, with 7 bases fitting TRBD1. Germline V CDR1 and CDR2: SGHRS, YFSETQ. V was clipped by 4 bases and J by 2 bases; unmatched bases: 3. The CDR3 totals 14 residues. The CDR3 loop is CASSTGTAGNTIYF. The CDR3 DNA is TGCGCCAGCAGCACAGGGACAGCTGGAAACACCATATATTTT.

The sample holds one count of this clone. The chain combines TRBV29-1 with TRBJ2-7, with a possible D match to TRBD2 (6 bases). The CDR3 runs 13 residues. Per the germline V gene, CDR1 is SQVTM and CDR2 is ANQGSEA. Between the trimmed V and J ends, which lost 4 bases and 5 bases, there was a span of 15 bases. The CDR3 DNA sequence: TGCAGCGTTGTGGGGGGAGAGGTCGACGAGCAGTACTTC. Its protein product is CSVVGGEVDEQYF.

The chain uses TRBV6-4 and TRBJ2-1; 9 nucleotides line up with TRBD1. The ends lost 5 bases at V and 5 bases at J; junction bases unmatched: 10. The germline V gene encodes CDR1 MRHNA and CDR2 SNTAGT. The CDR3 covers 16 residues. The CDR3 region is CASSPSPGTGHNEQFF. The CDR3 DNA sequence: TGTGCCAGCAGTCCATCTCCGGGGACAGGGCACAATGAGCAGTTCTTC.

The chain is built from TRBV28 and TRBJ1-1; D unresolved. CDR1 is MDHEN and CDR2 is SYDVKM in the germline V gene. The CDR3 length is 11 residues. The V gene lost 2 bases and the J gene lost 10 bases, with 8 bases spanning the gap. This CDR3 is CASSLNSRAFF. The CDR3 DNA follows: TGTGCCAGCAGTTTAAACTCGCGAGCTTTCTTT.

The chain employs TRBV25-1 and TRBJ2-7; D call uncertain. Germline CDR1 and CDR2: MGHDK and SYGVNS. CDR3 length: 13 amino acids. Trimming left V 1 base short and J 6 bases short, with 10 bases between. CDR3 sequence (DNA): TGTGCCAGCAGTGAATTTGTGGCTCCCGAGCAGTACTTC. This gives the protein CASSEFVAPEQYF.

The V and J genes are TRBV19 and TRBJ1-2; tentatively, D is TRBD1 (5 bases). Trimming removed 3 bases at V and 2 bases at J, with 13 bases between. Germline-derived CDR1 and CDR2 are LNHDA and SQIVND (reference sequence). The CDR3 spans 15 residues. The chain's CDR3 is CASSIVGTENYGYTF. The DNA of the CDR3 is TGTGCCAGTAGTATTGTGGGGACGGAGAACTATGGCTACACCTTC.

This clone was seen only once. This same CDR3 is encoded by further DNA sequences in the sample. V and J are TRBV2 and TRBJ2-2, with 9 nucleotides matching TRBD1. Looked up from germline, CDR1 is SNHLY and CDR2 is FYNNEI. V trimming: 6 bases; J trimming: 3 bases; junction bases outside the gene matches: 2. The CDR3 totals 14 residues. CDR3 DNA sequence: TGTGCCAGCAGGGACAGGGGTTACACCGGGGAGCTGTTTTTT. Amino acids: CASRDRGYTGELFF.

This clone showed up just once. The chain combines TRBV28 with TRBJ1-4; 8 nucleotides agree with TRBD1. This CDR3 has 17 residues. Germline CDR1 is MDHEN and CDR2 is SYDVKM. Trimming took 5 bases from V and 5 from J; bases not matched to a gene: 13. CDR3 sequence: CASSLWDLRTGNEKLFF. In DNA, the CDR3 is TGTGCCAGCAGTCTTTGGGATCTTAGGACAGGGAATGAAAAACTGTTTTTT.

About this clone itself: With a much larger clone just one base away, this may be a read error. This CDR3 is also generated by other DNA sequences in the sample. The chain uses TRBV9 and TRBJ1-1; D not resolved. CDR3 length equals 13 residues. The germline gives CDR1 SGDLS, CDR2 YYNGEE. V lost 0 bases and J lost 5, with 8 bases in between. This CDR3 is CASSVAWGTEAFF. The CDR3 region has the DNA TGTGCCAGCAGCGTAGCTTGGGGAACTGAAGCTTTCTTT.